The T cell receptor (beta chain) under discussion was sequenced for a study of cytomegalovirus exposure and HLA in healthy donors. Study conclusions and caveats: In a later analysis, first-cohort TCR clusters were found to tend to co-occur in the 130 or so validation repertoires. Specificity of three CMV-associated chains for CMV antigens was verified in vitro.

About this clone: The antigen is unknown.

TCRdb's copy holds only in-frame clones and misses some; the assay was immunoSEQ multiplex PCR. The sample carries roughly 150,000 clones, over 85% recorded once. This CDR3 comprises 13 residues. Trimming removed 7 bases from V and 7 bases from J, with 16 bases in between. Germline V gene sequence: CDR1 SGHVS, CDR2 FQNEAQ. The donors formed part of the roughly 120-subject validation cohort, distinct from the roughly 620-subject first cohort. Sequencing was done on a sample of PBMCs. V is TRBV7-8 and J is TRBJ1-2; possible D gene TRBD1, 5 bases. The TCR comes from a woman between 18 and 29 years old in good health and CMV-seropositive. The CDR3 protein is CASTQGTFSGYTF. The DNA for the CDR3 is TGTGCCAGCACCCAGGGCACGTTCTCTGGCTACACCTTC.